A selection of T cell receptor beta chains follows, all from one sample in a study of radiation and T cells in renal cell carcinoma. Assay used: immunoSEQ multiplex PCR; TCRdb lists only in-frame clones, some missing. This table has around 94,000 clones, around nine tenths appearing once. Sequenced material: blood, taken from a patient whose treatment included radiotherapy and nephrectomy. These receptors originate from a man in his fifties with renal cell carcinoma. CDR3s leave out the opening cysteine and the closing phenylalanine or tryptophan. Each record gives: J gene, V gene, clone size, CDR3 protein. Clone size is shown for a subset of rows, as once, few, many or a class of expanded clone.

TRBJ2-1 TRBV6-4 NA ASSDGQGYDEQF
TRBJ2-3 TRBV28 once ASRIGDRGTDTQY
TRBJ1-2 TRBV2 NA ASSEAGTTLYGYT
TRBJ1-1 TRBV6-5 NA ASSYEPTGKNTEAF
TRBJ1-4 TRBV2 NA ASGERAHEKLF
TRBJ2-2 TRBV9 NA ASSGGPQGATGELF
TRBJ2-2 TRBV5-1 once ASSFDGRVNTGELF
TRBJ2-7 TRBV7-2 NA ASSPSPVAGYEQY
TRBJ2-5 TRBV5-1 NA ASSRRGGTQETQY
TRBJ2-7 TRBV2 NA ASSERVRGDEQY